This TCR beta chain was sequenced for a study of T cell changes during pregnancy in multiple sclerosis. Repertoires were generated with immunoSEQ multiplex PCR, while TCRdb's copy carries only in-frame clones and drops some. The repertoire holds approximately 48,000 clones, with about 94% as singletons. Trimming took 4 bases from V and 2 from J; bases not matched to a gene: 7. The germline V gene has CDR1 GTSNPN and CDR2 SVGIG (reference sequence). The CDR3 sequence is 15 residues long. The clonotype comes from a female donor with multiple sclerosis, enrolled in a pregnancy study. The chain carries TRBV30 and TRBJ2-7; TRBD2 agrees at 11 bases. The sequencing here drew on CD4+ T cells from peripheral blood mononuclear cells, taken after pregnancy. The CDR3 region is CAWKILAGAPYEQYF. CDR3 nucleotides: TGTGCCTGGAAGATACTAGCGGGAGCCCCCTACGAGCAGTACTTC. Based on the CDR3 plus reference TRBV30 and TRBJ2-7, the full variable domain is SQTIHQWPATLVQPVGSPLSLECTVEGTSNPNLYWYRQAAGRGLQLLFYSVGIGQISSEVPQNLSASRPQDRQFILSSKKLLLSDSGFYLCAWKILAGAPYEQYFGPGTRLTVT.